Shown below are 8 T cell receptor beta chains from a single sample sequenced in a study of blood T cell repertoires in COVID-19. Sequenced by immunoSEQ multiplex PCR; TCRdb stores in-frame clones only, minus some. Among about 180,000 clones listed, roughly 84% were seen once. The sequenced sample was peripheral blood. Receptors were obtained from a person aged 65-85 years with COVID-19, enrolled during active disease.

The chain joins TRBV18 to TRBJ2-2, with a weak D call TRBD2 (6 bases). The germline V gene has CDR1 KGHSH and CDR2 LQKENI. V lost 10 bases and J 0 bases, leaving 12 bases between the germline ends. The CDR3 runs to 14 residues. This CDR3 is CATAGGANTGELFF. The CDR3 bases are TGTGCCACCGCGGGCGGGGCGAACACCGGGGAGCTGTTTTTT.

The chain uses TRBV5-1 and TRBJ2-1; possibly TRBD2 for D (6 bases). V lost 2 bases, J lost 1 base, and 10 bases lay in between. Per germline, CDR1 SGHRS and CDR2 YFSETQ. The CDR3 loop spans 15 amino acids. CDR3 amino acids: CASSFSSESYNEQFF. DNA for the CDR3: TGCGCCAGCAGCTTCTCTAGCGAATCCTACAATGAGCAGTTCTTC. The variable domain in full, completed from reference TRBV5-1 and TRBJ2-1, reads KAGVTQTPRYLIKTRGQQVTLSCSPISGHRSVSWYQQTPGQGLQFLFEYFSETQRNKGNFPGRFSGRQFSNSRSEMNVSTLELGDSALYLCASSFSSESYNEQFFGPGTRLTVL.

The chain has TRBV6-6 and TRBJ2-3; 8 nucleotides line up with TRBD2. This CDR3 comprises 14 residues. Germline V CDR1 and CDR2: MNHNY, SVGAGI (reference sequence). Trimming at V came to 8 bases and at J to 2 bases, leaving 6 bases not matched to a gene. This chain's CDR3 is CASQAGDNTDTQYF. The DNA of the CDR3 is TGTGCCAGCCAAGCGGGGGATAACACAGATACGCAGTATTTT.

This chain connects TRBV20-1 to TRBJ1-5; D not resolved. In germline, CDR1 is DFQATT, CDR2 SNEGSKA (reference sequence). Trimming shortened V by 3 bases and J by 0 bases, and 6 bases separated the two germline ends. This CDR3 is 13 amino acids long. The CDR3 region has the DNA TGCAGTGCTAGTGGGAGTAGCAATCAGCCCCAGCATTTT. Its protein product is CSASGSSNQPQHF.

A single count supports this clone. The chain uses TRBV20-1 and TRBJ2-5, with D possibly matching TRBD2 (5 bases). CDR3 length: 10 amino acids. The germline V gene has CDR1 DFQATT and CDR2 SNEGSKA (reference sequence). V was clipped by 8 bases and J by 4 bases, with 8 bases between them. This CDR3 is CSRTAETQYF. The CDR3 DNA reads TGCAGTAGGACTGCAGAGACCCAGTACTTC.

The V gene is TRBV30, the J gene TRBJ2-7; tentative D call: TRBD2 (5 bases). In germline, CDR1 is GTSNPN, CDR2 SVGIG (reference sequence). The CDR3 extends over 16 amino acids. Trimming took off 4 bases at V and 5 bases at J, with 24 bases between the two ends. CDR3 in DNA: TGTGCCTGGACAGACCCATGGAAGGGAGAAAGGGACGAGCAGTACTTC. Its protein product is CAWTDPWKGERDEQYF.

The chain combines TRBV7-2 with TRBJ1-1; 7 nucleotides agree with TRBD1. The CDR3 sequence is 15 residues long. Per germline, CDR1 SGHTA and CDR2 FQGNSA. V lost 7 bases to trimming and J lost 4 bases; unmatched junction nucleotides: 12. The chain's CDR3 is CASITGVRGSTEAFF. For the CDR3, the DNA is TGTGCCAGCATCACAGGGGTACGGGGGAGCACTGAAGCTTTCTTT. The full variable domain, its missing parts supplied by reference TRBV7-2 and TRBJ1-1, is GAGVSQSPSNKVTEKGKDVELRCDPISGHTALYWYRQSLGQGLEFLIYFQGNSAPDKSGLPSDRFSAERTGGSVSTLTIQRTQQEDSAVYLCASITGVRGSTEAFFGQGTRLTVV.

In this sample, this clone turned up once. The rearrangement links TRBV19 to TRBJ1-5, with a possible D match to TRBD1 (5 bases). Germline V CDR1 and CDR2: LNHDA, SQIVND (reference sequence). The V and J ends lost 5 bases and 9 bases respectively, with 11 bases between them. The CDR3 runs to 12 residues. For the CDR3, the DNA is TGTGCCAGTAGTTCGGCCGGGGGGCCCCAGCATTTT. Protein sequence: CASSSAGGPQHF.